The 8 T cell receptor beta chains given below trace back to one sample, sequenced in a study of T cells after yellow fever vaccination. Using its own MiXCR run on the 5' RACE reads, TCRdb lists one record per CDR3 protein. The sample yields around 120,000 distinct CDR3 sequences, 12% to 15% seen once. The material sequenced was CD8+ T cells sorted from PBMCs, taken 5 days after the yellow fever booster vaccination. All receptors come from a man aged 18 to 29 who received the YFV17D yellow fever vaccine.

This clonotype was picked up many times. The chain has TRBV20-1 and TRBJ2-3; D tentatively fits TRBD1 or TRBD2 (5 bases each). V lost 6 bases and J 3 bases, leaving 19 bases between the germline ends. This CDR3 comprises 15 residues. CDR1 and CDR2 (germline): DFQATT, SNEGSKA (reference sequence). CDR3 protein: CSATRTLGGTDTQYF. The CDR3 DNA is TGCAGTGCCACACGAACACTTGGGGGAACAGATACGCAGTATTTT.

This clonotype was seen just once. The genes are TRBV25-1 and TRBJ1-2; unclear D gene. CDR1 is MGHDK and CDR2 is SYGVNS in the germline V gene. V gave up 3 bases and J gave up 1 base, with 15 bases separating them. This CDR3 is built from 16 residues. The CDR3 is CASSDYLSEVNYGYTF. The CDR3 DNA sequence: TGTGCCAGCAGTGATTACTTGTCAGAGGTTAACTATGGCTACACCTTC.

The chain recombines TRBV27 with TRBJ2-2; D may correspond to TRBD1 or TRBD2 (6 bases each). Trimming removed 3 bases from V and 3 bases from J, with 11 bases in between. Germline CDR1 reads MNHEY; CDR2 reads SMNVEV (reference sequence). The CDR3 runs 15 residues. This chain's CDR3 is CASSFPGAYTGELFF. The CDR3 DNA follows: TGTGCCAGCAGTTTTCCGGGGGCGTACACCGGGGAGCTGTTTTTT.

This clonotype was found a few times. The J gene is TRBJ2-1, the V gene TRBV5-1; the match to TRBD2 covers 8 bases. CDR3 length: 15 residues. The junction had 8 bases not matched to a gene; V was cut back by 0 bases and J by 9 bases. From germline, CDR1 is SGHRS and CDR2 YFSETQ. CDR3 coding DNA: TGCGCCAGCAGCTTGGTGGTCGGGGGGGCGAGTGAGCAGTTCTTC. Protein sequence: CASSLVVGGASEQFF.

This clonotype was found many times. The chain employs TRBV29-1 and TRBJ2-1, with a possible D match to TRBD1 (5 bases). V lost 7 bases, J lost 2 bases, and 12 bases lay in between. The CDR3 is 13 residues long. Germline V CDR1 and CDR2: SQVTM, ANQGSEA. The CDR3 region has the DNA TGCAGCGCTGGTGGGGCAGCCTACAATGAGCAGTTCTTC. Its protein is CSAGGAAYNEQFF.

The CDR3 loop reads CASSPGRGTKDTQYF. CDR3 DNA: TGTGCCAGCTCACCAGGTCGGGGGACGAAAGATACGCAGTATTTT. This chain joins TRBV18 and TRBJ2-3; D might be TRBD2 (6 bases). CDR1 is KGHSH and CDR2 is LQKENI in the germline V gene. V was shortened by 2 bases and J by 5 bases, with 14 bases between the two germline ends. The CDR3 extends over 15 amino acids.

In this sample, this clonotype turned up a few times. The chain joins TRBV7-9 to TRBJ2-5; unclear D gene. Per germline, CDR1 SEHNR and CDR2 FQNEAQ (reference sequence). CDR3 length equals 14 residues. V lost 6 bases and J 5 bases, leaving 16 bases between the germline ends. The CDR3 here is CASSIPRPGETQYF. In nucleotides, the CDR3 is TGTGCCAGCAGTATTCCGCGGCCTGGGGAGACCCAGTACTTC.

V usage is TRBV5-6 and J usage is TRBJ2-7; the D gene is possibly TRBD2 (5 bases). The CDR3 loop spans 14 amino acids. Germline loops: CDR1 SGHDT, CDR2 YYEEEE. Trimming cost V 3 bases and J 5 bases, with 15 bases left between them. The CDR3 spells CASSSMREYDEQYF. CDR3 DNA sequence: TGTGCCAGCAGCTCGATGAGGGAGTACGACGAGCAGTACTTC.